The 29 T cell receptor beta chains below come from one sample, sequenced in a study of blood T cell repertoires in COVID-19. The repertoire was sequenced with immunoSEQ multiplex PCR; TCRdb's copy has only in-frame clones and lacks some. The top ten clones hold around 3.4% of a sample with around 150,000 clones, over 60% of them seen once. Material for sequencing was peripheral blood. The receptors were gathered from a woman older than 75 with acute or convalescent COVID-19.

The chain is built from TRBV5-8 and TRBJ1-2, with TRBD1 matching over 7 bases. The CDR3 length is 14 residues. Trimming cost V 1 base and J 4 bases; bases outside gene matches: 4. Germline CDR1 is SGHTS and CDR2 is YDEGEE. This chain's CDR3 is CASSLTGVSYGYTF. In DNA form, the CDR3 reads TGTGCCAGCAGCTTGACAGGGGTGTCCTATGGCTACACCTTC.

V gene TRBV6-4 combines with J gene TRBJ1-2, with 11 positions matching TRBD1. The V gene end was trimmed by 4 bases and the J gene end by 6 bases; junction bases not matched to a gene: 7. In germline, CDR1 is MRHNA, CDR2 SNTAGT. There are 15 residues in the CDR3. The CDR3 spells CASSAGTGGLNGYTF. CDR3 DNA sequence: TGTGCCAGCAGTGCCGGGACAGGGGGGTTAAATGGCTACACCTTC.

This chain connects TRBV5-6 to TRBJ1-1; 11 bases match TRBD1. Germline V gene data show CDR1 as SGHDT and CDR2 as YYEEEE. This CDR3 spans 16 amino acids. The J segment lost 1 base and the V segment lost 4 bases, leaving 6 bases of the junction unmatched. The CDR3 DNA reads as TGTGCCAGCAGCACACGGGACAGGGGGAGGAACACTGAAGCTTTCTTT. Protein sequence: CASSTRDRGRNTEAFF.

The CDR3 is CASSLGLAGNTIYF. CDR3 nucleotide sequence: TGTGCCAGCAGCCTGGGGCTGGCTGGAAACACCATATATTTT. V is TRBV3-1 (or the pseudogene TRBV3-2) and J is TRBJ1-3, with a tentative D call TRBD1 (5 bases). The germline CDR1 and CDR2 sequences are LGHDT and YNNKEL (reference sequence). With 4 bases removed from V and 2 bases from J, the gap between germline ends came to 9 bases. This CDR3 is 14 amino acids long.

As concerns this clone: The identical CDR3 is also encoded by other nucleotide sequences in the sample. The rearrangement joins TRBV7-3 to TRBJ2-1; no definite D call. Germline CDR1 SGHTA, CDR2 FQGTGA. The CDR3 has 13 amino acids. Between the trimmed V and J ends, which lost 2 bases and 8 bases, there was a span of 10 bases. CDR3 in amino acids: CASSLSGSDEQFF. CDR3 bases: TGTGCCAGCAGCTTATCCGGGTCCGATGAGCAGTTCTTC.

The table lists this clone with a few counts. The chain recombines TRBV11-1 with TRBJ2-5; D possibly corresponds to TRBD2 (6 bases). V was clipped by 5 bases and J by 5 bases, with 15 bases between them. The V gene's germline CDR1 is SGHAT and CDR2 FQDESV (reference sequence). The CDR3 runs to 14 residues. CDR3 residues: CASSPPGVRETQYF. Here the CDR3 DNA reads TGTGCCAGCAGCCCGCCGGGAGTCCGGGAGACCCAGTACTTC.

A single count supports this clone. The chain has TRBV16 and TRBJ2-1; D possibly corresponds to TRBD1 (5 bases). The CDR3 spans 14 residues. The V gene lost 4 bases and the J gene lost 6 bases, with 13 bases spanning the gap. Germline V gene sequence: CDR1 KGHSY, CDR2 FQNENV. CDR3 in amino acids: CASSPRQKSNEQFF. The CDR3 DNA reads as TGTGCCAGCAGCCCCAGACAGAAATCCAATGAGCAGTTCTTC.

The chain is built from TRBV5-4 and TRBJ1-1; no definite D call. Germline lookup yields CDR1 SGHNT and CDR2 YYREEE (reference sequence). With 2 bases removed from V and 6 bases from J, the gap between germline ends came to 5 bases. This CDR3 spans 11 amino acids. The CDR3 reads CASSFDSEAFF. CDR3 nucleotide sequence: TGTGCCAGCAGCTTTGACTCTGAAGCTTTCTTT.

The V gene is TRBV3-1 (or the pseudogene TRBV3-2), the J gene TRBJ1-1; TRBD1 matches 8 bases. The CDR3 totals 14 residues. Looked up from germline, CDR1 is LGHDT and CDR2 is YNNKEL (reference sequence). The V gene end was trimmed by 5 bases and the J gene end by 5 bases; junction bases not matched to a gene: 7. The CDR3, as DNA: TGTGCCAGCAGCTCTACAGGGGGGGAAACTGAAGCTTTCTTT. Protein product: CASSSTGGETEAFF.

This rearrangement joins TRBV5-1 to TRBJ2-2, with 10 bases lining up with TRBD1. This CDR3 comprises 17 residues. Trimming cost V 1 base and J 1 base; bases outside gene matches: 4. Germline CDR1 reads SGHRS; CDR2 reads YFSETQ. CDR3 loop: CASSLMTGGQNTGELFF. The CDR3 nucleotides read TGCGCCAGCAGCTTGATGACAGGGGGCCAGAACACCGGGGAGCTGTTTTTT.

V and J are TRBV11-2 and TRBJ2-2, with D possibly matching TRBD1 (7 bases). This CDR3 comprises 14 residues. V was pared by 4 bases and J by 5 bases, with 11 bases between. The V gene's germline CDR1 is SGHAT and CDR2 FQNNGV. As DNA, the CDR3 is TGTGCCAGCAGCTCACAGGGGAGGACCGGGGAGCTGTTTTTT. It encodes CASSSQGRTGELFF.

The J gene is TRBJ1-2, the V gene TRBV5-6; the D gene is possibly TRBD1 (5 bases). The CDR3 spans 12 residues. The ends were cut back, 0 bases at V and 6 bases at J, with 6 bases in the middle. Germline CDR1 SGHDT, CDR2 YYEEEE. The CDR3 loop is CASSLAGDGYTF. In DNA, the CDR3 is TGTGCCAGCAGCTTGGCGGGGGATGGCTACACCTTC.

The rearrangement links TRBV10-3 to TRBJ1-4, with 9 bases fitting TRBD1. After removal of 5 bases from V and 2 bases from J, the junction contained 3 bases not matched to a gene. The CDR3 contains 15 residues. Germline V gene sequence: CDR1 ENHRY, CDR2 SYGVKD. The CDR3: CAISRDRATNEKLFF. In nucleotides, the CDR3 is TGTGCCATCAGTCGGGACAGGGCTACTAATGAAAAACTGTTTTTT.

This rearrangement joins TRBV5-1 to TRBJ2-5; the match to TRBD1 covers 10 bases. J was trimmed by 2 bases and V by 2 bases; bases with no gene match: 3. Germline assignment: CDR1 SGHRS and CDR2 YFSETQ. CDR3 length: 15 residues. The CDR3: CASSLGDRGQETQYF. The CDR3 coding sequence is TGCGCCAGCAGCTTAGGGGACAGGGGACAAGAGACCCAGTACTTC.

This clone was detected once. V and J are TRBV5-4 and TRBJ1-6; 7 bases are a match to TRBD1. The junction had 7 bases not matched to a gene; V was cut back by 2 bases and J by 5 bases. This CDR3 spans 16 amino acids. The germline V gene encodes CDR1 SGHNT and CDR2 YYREEE (reference sequence). The CDR3 region has the DNA TGTGCCAGCAGCTTCACCGGAGGGACAGATAATTCACCCCTCCACTTT. Amino acids: CASSFTGGTDNSPLHF. Full variable domain (rest looked up from reference TRBV5-4 and TRBJ1-6): ETGVTQSPTHLIKTRGQQVTLRCSSQSGHNTVSWYQQALGQGPQFIFQYYREEENGRGNFPPRFSGLQFPNYSSELNVNALELDDSALYLCASSFTGGTDNSPLHFGNGTRLTVT.

The chain joins TRBV2 to TRBJ1-5, with a possible D match to TRBD1 (6 bases). CDR1 and CDR2 from the germline V gene are SNHLY and FYNNEI. This CDR3 region has 13 residues. The V end lost 6 bases, the J end lost 6 bases, and 12 bases lay between the germline ends. For the CDR3, the DNA is TGTGCCAGCAGAGTACAGGGTGGTCAGCCCCAGCATTTT. This encodes CASRVQGGQPQHF.

The V call is TRBV19, the J call TRBJ2-2, with 14 bases fitting TRBD2. Trimming took 2 bases from V and 6 from J; bases not matched to a gene: 5. The CDR3 contains 17 residues. Germline values: CDR1 LNHDA, CDR2 SQIVND (reference sequence). The CDR3 region is CASSIRLAGGPPGELFF. CDR3 DNA: TGTGCCAGTAGTATAAGACTAGCGGGGGGGCCACCCGGGGAGCTGTTTTTT.

The chain couples TRBV6-5 to TRBJ2-3, with 12 bases that match TRBD2. CDR1 MNHEY and CDR2 SVGAGI come from the germline V gene. This CDR3 is built from 14 residues. Losses at the gene ends were 11 bases for V and 4 bases for J; bases not matched to a gene: 7. The CDR3 is CAARTSGNADTQYF. In DNA form, the CDR3 reads TGTGCCGCGCGGACTAGCGGGAATGCAGATACGCAGTATTTT.

This clone was observed a handful of times. J is TRBJ1-1 and V is TRBV2, with a weak D call TRBD1 (6 bases). V was clipped by 3 bases and J by 5 bases, with 10 bases between them. The CDR3 contains 13 residues. Germline CDR1 is SNHLY and CDR2 is FYNNEI. Here the CDR3 reads CASSDQGFTEAFF. The CDR3 bases are TGTGCCAGCAGTGATCAGGGGTTTACTGAAGCTTTCTTT.

This clone was detected only a few times. V is TRBV7-2 and J is TRBJ1-3, with 7 bases that match TRBD1. J gave up 2 bases and V 6 bases, and 7 bases lay outside the gene matches. CDR1 is SGHTA and CDR2 is FQGNSA in the germline V gene. This CDR3 is built from 15 residues. The chain's CDR3 is CASSYSQGTGNTIYF. The CDR3 nucleotides are TGTGCCAGCAGTTATTCACAGGGGACTGGAAACACCATATATTTT.

There are a few counts of this clone. V and J are TRBV4-3 and TRBJ1-2; 7 bases fit TRBD1. This CDR3 contains 15 residues. V shed 2 bases, J shed 8 bases, and the junction held 11 bases outside the gene matches. Germline CDR1 is LGHNA and CDR2 is YSLEER. The CDR3 protein is CASSQNRQGMEGYTF. CDR3 sequence (DNA): TGCGCCAGCAGCCAAAACCGACAGGGAATGGAGGGCTACACCTTC.

The chain combines TRBV19 with TRBJ1-6, with 7 bases that match TRBD1. Germline V CDR1 and CDR2: LNHDA, SQIVND (reference sequence). Trimming at V came to 6 bases and at J to 5 bases, leaving 7 bases not matched to a gene. The length of the CDR3 is 15 residues. The CDR3 reads CASRKQGLDNSPLHF. CDR3 sequence (DNA): TGTGCCAGTAGAAAACAGGGGCTAGATAATTCACCCCTCCACTTT.

The genes are TRBV5-1 and TRBJ2-3; 7 nucleotides agree with TRBD1. This CDR3 is built from 15 residues. CDR1 is SGHRS and CDR2 is YFSETQ in the germline V gene. V shed 4 bases and J 1 base; nucleotides not matched to a gene: 6. This CDR3 reads CASSKGQDGTDTQYF. The CDR3 DNA is TGCGCCAGCAGCAAAGGACAGGACGGCACAGATACGCAGTATTTT.

The chain is built from TRBV11-2 and TRBJ2-2; the D gene is possibly TRBD1 (6 bases). CDR3 length: 12 residues. CDR1 is SGHAT, CDR2 FQNNGV, per germline. CDR3 DNA sequence: TGTGGGACAGCGAGGGACACCGGGGAGCTGTTTTTT. Its translation is CGTARDTGELFF.

The chain recombines TRBV11-2 with TRBJ1-3; possible D gene TRBD1, 5 bases. The CDR3 length is 12 residues. In germline, CDR1 is SGHAT, CDR2 FQNNGV. Deletions cut 4 bases from V and 4 bases from J, with 5 bases between. CDR3 loop: CASSSGGNTIYF. In nucleotides, the CDR3 is TGTGCCAGCAGCTCAGGGGGAAACACCATATATTTT.

The CDR3 region is CASSQATGPSYEQYF. CDR3 sequence (DNA): TGTGCCAGCAGCCAGGCGACAGGGCCCTCCTACGAGCAGTACTTC. The V gene is TRBV4-2, the J gene TRBJ2-7, with TRBD1 matching over 7 bases. The V and J ends lost 3 bases and 0 bases, in that order; junction bases with no gene match: 5. The CDR3 is made up of 15 amino acids. Looked up from germline, CDR1 is LGHNA and CDR2 is YNFKEQ.

V is TRBV9 and J is TRBJ2-5; 11 bases are a match to TRBD2. Germline V lookup: CDR1 SGDLS, CDR2 YYNGEE. V trimming: 6 bases; J trimming: 5 bases; junction bases outside the gene matches: 9. The CDR3 consists of 15 residues. CDR3 loop: CASTSSGGAGETQYF. In DNA form, the CDR3 reads TGTGCCAGCACCAGTAGCGGGGGGGCCGGGGAGACCCAGTACTTC.

The V call is TRBV4-3, the J call TRBJ1-6, with D perhaps TRBD1 (6 bases). This CDR3 spans 17 amino acids. Per the germline V gene, CDR1 is LGHNA and CDR2 is YSLEER. V was shortened by 0 bases and J by 9 bases, with 18 bases between the two germline ends. CDR3 nucleotide sequence: TGCGCCAGCAGCCAAGATGCTGTGTCGGGGGGCGGTTCACCCCTCCACTTT. It specifies CASSQDAVSGGGSPLHF.

V is TRBV7-2 and J is TRBJ2-7; 8 nucleotides line up with TRBD1. With V trimmed by 6 bases and J by 2 bases, 9 bases remained unmatched. CDR3 size: 15 residues. CDR1 and CDR2 (germline): SGHTA, FQGNSA. The CDR3 here is CASRGPGDRTYEQYF. DNA for the CDR3: TGTGCCAGCAGGGGACCTGGGGACAGGACCTACGAGCAGTACTTC.